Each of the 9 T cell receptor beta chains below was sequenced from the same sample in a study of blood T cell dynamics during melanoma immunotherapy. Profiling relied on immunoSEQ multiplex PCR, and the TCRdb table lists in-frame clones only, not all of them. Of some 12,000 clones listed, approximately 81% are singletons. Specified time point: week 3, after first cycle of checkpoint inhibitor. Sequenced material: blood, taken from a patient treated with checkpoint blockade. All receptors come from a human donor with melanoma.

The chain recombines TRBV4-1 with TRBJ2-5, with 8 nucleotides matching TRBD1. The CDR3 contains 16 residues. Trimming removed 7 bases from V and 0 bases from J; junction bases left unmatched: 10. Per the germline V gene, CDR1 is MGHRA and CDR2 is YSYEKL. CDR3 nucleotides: TGCGCCAGCACCCCCTTAGGACAGGGCCACCAAGAGACCCAGTACTTC. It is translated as CASTPLGQGHQETQYF.

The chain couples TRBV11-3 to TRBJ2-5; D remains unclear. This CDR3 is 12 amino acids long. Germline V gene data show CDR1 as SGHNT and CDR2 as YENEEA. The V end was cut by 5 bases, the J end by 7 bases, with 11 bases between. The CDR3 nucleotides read TGTGCCAGCAGCCCGTCCTCGGGGACCCAGTACTTC. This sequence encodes CASSPSSGTQYF.

The CDR3 here is CASSVSGGAHEQFF. DNA for the CDR3: TGTGCCAGCTCGGTTAGCGGGGGGGCCCATGAGCAGTTCTTC. The rearrangement uses TRBV18 and TRBJ2-1, with 11 bases aligning to TRBD2. CDR1 KGHSH and CDR2 LQKENI come from the germline V gene. J lost 8 bases, V lost 6 bases, and 6 bases had no gene match. The CDR3 contains 14 residues.

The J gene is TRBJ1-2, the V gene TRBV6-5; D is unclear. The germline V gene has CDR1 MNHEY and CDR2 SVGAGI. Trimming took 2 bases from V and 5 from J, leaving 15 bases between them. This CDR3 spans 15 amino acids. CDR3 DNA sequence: TGTGCCAGCAGTTACAATCAGGCTTCTTCTTATGGCTACACCTTC. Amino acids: CASSYNQASSYGYTF.

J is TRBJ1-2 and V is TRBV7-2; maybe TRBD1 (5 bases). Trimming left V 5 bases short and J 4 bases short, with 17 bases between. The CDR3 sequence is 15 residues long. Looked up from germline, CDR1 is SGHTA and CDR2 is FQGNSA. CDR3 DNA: TGTGCCAGCAGCGCCTCCCAGGCCAGGGCCTATGGCTACACCTTC. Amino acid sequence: CASSASQARAYGYTF.

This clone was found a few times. The CDR3 is CASSLSHNANYGYTF. The CDR3 DNA sequence: TGTGCCAGCAGTTTATCCCATAATGCAAACTATGGCTACACCTTC. The J gene is TRBJ1-2, the V gene TRBV27; D ambiguous. This CDR3 region has 15 residues. Germline CDR1 reads MNHEY; CDR2 reads SMNVEV (reference sequence). The ends were cut back, 0 bases at V and 2 bases at J, with 10 bases in the middle.

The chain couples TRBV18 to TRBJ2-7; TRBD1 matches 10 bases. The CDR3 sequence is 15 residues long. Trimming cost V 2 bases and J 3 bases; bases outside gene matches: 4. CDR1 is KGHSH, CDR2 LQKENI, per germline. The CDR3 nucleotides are TGTGCCAGCTCACCAGGACAGGGGGATCGCTACGAGCAGTACTTC. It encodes CASSPGQGDRYEQYF.

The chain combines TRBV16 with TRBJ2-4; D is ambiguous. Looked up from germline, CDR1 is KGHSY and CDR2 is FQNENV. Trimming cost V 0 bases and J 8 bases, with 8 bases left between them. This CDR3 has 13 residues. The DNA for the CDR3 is TGTGCCAGCAGCCAATCCGTGGTGGACATTCAGTACTTC. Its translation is CASSQSVVDIQYF.

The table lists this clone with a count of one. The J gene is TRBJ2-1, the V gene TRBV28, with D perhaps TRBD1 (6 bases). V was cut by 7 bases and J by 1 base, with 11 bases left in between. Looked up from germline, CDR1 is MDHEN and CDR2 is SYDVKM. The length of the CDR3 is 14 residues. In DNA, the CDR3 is TGTGCCAGCAAGGGGCAGGGGTCCTACAATGAGCAGTTCTTC. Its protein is CASKGQGSYNEQFF.